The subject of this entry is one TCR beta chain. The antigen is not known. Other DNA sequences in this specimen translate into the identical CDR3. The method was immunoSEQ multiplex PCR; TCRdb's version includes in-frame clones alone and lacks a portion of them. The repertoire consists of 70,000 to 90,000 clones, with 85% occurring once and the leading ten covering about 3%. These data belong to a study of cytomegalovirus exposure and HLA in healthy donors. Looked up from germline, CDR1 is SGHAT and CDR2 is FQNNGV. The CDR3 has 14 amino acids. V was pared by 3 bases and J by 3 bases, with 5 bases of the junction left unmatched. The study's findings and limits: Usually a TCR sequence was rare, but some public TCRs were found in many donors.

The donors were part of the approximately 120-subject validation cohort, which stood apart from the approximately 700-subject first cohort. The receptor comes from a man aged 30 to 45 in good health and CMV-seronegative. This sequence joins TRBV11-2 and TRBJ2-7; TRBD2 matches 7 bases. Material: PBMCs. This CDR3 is CASSFARGGYEQYF. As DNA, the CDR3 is TGTGCCAGCAGCTTCGCTCGCGGGGGCTACGAGCAGTACTTC. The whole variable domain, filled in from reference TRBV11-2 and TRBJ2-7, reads EAGVAQSPRYKIIEKRQSVAFWCNPISGHATLYWYQQILGQGPKLLIQFQNNGVVDDSQLPKDRFSAERLKGVDSTLKIQPAKLEDSAVYLCASSFARGGYEQYFGPGTRLTVT.